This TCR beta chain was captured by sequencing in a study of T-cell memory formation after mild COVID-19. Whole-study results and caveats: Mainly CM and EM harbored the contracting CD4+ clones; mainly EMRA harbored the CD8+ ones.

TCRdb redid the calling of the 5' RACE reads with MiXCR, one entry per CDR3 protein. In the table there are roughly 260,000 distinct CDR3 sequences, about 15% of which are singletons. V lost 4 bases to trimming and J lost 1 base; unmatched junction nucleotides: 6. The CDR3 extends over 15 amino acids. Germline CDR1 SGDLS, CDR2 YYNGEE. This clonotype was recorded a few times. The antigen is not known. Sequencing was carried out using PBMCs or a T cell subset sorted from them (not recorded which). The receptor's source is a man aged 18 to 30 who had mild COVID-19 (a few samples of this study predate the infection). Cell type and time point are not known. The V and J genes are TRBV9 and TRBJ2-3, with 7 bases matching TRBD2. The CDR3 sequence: CASSRGDVGTDTQYF. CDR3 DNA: TGTGCCAGCAGCCGGGGGGATGTCGGCACAGATACGCAGTATTTT.